This TCR beta chain was obtained from a study of early T cells in non-severe SARS-CoV-2 infection. The CDR3 length is 13 residues. The V end lost 4 bases, the J end lost 7 bases, and 11 bases lay between the germline ends. Germline CDR1 reads SGHTA; CDR2 reads FQGNSA. TCRdb reanalysed the 5' RACE reads using MiXCR and keeps one entry per CDR3 protein. The data hold 60,000 to 75,000 distinct CDR3 sequences, with about an eighth observed a single time. This clonotype was seen only a few times. The material was whole blood, obtained at baseline. The TCR sequence derives from an adult who was a healthcare worker with PCR-confirmed SARS-CoV-2 infection or an uninfected control (not recorded which). The rearrangement uses TRBV7-2 and TRBJ2-1; D unclear. The CDR3 DNA sequence: TGTGCCAGCAGCTCCGACTGGAATAATGAGCAGTTCTTC. It is translated as CASSSDWNNEQFF.